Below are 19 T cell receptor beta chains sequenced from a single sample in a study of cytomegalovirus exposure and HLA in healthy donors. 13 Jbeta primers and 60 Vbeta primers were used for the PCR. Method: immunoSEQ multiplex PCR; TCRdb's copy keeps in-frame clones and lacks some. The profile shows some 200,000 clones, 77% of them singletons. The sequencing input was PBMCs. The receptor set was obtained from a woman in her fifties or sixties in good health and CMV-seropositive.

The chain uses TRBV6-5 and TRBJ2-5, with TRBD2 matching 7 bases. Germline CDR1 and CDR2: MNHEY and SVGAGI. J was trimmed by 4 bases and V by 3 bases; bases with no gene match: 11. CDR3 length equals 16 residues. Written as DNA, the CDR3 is TGTGCCAGCAGTTATAGCGGGCGGCCCGGAGGAGAGACCCAGTACTTC. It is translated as CASSYSGRPGGETQYF.

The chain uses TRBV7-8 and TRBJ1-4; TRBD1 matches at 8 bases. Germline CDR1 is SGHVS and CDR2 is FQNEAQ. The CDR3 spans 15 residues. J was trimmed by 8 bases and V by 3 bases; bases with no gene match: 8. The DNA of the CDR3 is TGTGCCAGCAGCTTGAGACGTGACAGGGGAGAAAAACTGTTTTTT. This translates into CASSLRRDRGEKLFF. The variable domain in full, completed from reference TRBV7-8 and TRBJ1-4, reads GAGVSQSPRYKVAKRGQDVALRCDPISGHVSLFWYQQALGQGPEFLTYFQNEAQLDKSGLPSDRFFAERPEGSVSTLKIQRTQQEDSAVYLCASSLRRDRGEKLFFGSGTQLSVL.

The CDR3 DNA is TGTGCCAGCTCCCCTCCAGTCCCCTACAATGAGCAGTTCTTC. This gives the protein CASSPPVPYNEQFF. The chain is built from TRBV18 and TRBJ2-1; unclear D gene. V was cut by 6 bases and J by 2 bases, with 11 bases left in between. There are 14 residues in the CDR3. Germline V gives CDR1 KGHSH, CDR2 LQKENI.

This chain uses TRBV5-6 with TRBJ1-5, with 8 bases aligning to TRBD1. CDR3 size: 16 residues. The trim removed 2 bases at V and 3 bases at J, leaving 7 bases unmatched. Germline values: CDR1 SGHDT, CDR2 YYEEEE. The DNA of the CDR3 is TGTGCCAGCAGCTTAGGGGGACAGGCCTACAATCAGCCCCAGCATTTT. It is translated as CASSLGGQAYNQPQHF. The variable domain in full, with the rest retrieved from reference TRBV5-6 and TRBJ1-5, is DAGVTQSPTHLIKTRGQQVTLRCSPKSGHDTVSWYQQALGQGPQFIFQYYEEEERQRGNFPDRFSGHQFPNYSSELNVNALLLGDSALYLCASSLGGQAYNQPQHFGDGTRLSIL.

CDR3 region: CASSPGTGRVLGYTF. As DNA, the CDR3 is TGTGCCAGCAGTCCAGGGACAGGAAGGGTGTTAGGCTACACCTTC. The chain joins TRBV6-5 to TRBJ1-2, with TRBD1 identical over 8 bases. The CDR3 consists of 15 residues. The germline V gene has CDR1 MNHEY and CDR2 SVGAGI. Germline trimming cut 5 bases from V and 8 bases from J; bases unmatched to any gene: 13.

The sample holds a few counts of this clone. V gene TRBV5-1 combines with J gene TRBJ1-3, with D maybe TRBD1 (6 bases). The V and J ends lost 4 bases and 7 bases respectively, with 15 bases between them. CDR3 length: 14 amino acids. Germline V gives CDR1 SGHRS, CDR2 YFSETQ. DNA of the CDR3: TGCGCCAGCAGCATAGCCACAGGGACCAACACCATATATTTT. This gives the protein CASSIATGTNTIYF.

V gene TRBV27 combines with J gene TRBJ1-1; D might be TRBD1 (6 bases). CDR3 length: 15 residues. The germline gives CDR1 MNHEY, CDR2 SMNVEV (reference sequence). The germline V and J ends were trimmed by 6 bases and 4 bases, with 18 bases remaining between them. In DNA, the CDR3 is TGTGCCAGCAGAGCTAACAGGGTAGGGGGCACTGAAGCTTTCTTT. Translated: CASRANRVGGTEAFF.

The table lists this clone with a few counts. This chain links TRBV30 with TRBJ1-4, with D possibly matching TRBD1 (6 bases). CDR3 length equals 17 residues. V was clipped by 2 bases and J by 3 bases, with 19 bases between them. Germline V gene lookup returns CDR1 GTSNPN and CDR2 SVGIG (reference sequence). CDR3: CAWSTSPGGFANEKLFF. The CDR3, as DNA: TGTGCCTGGAGTACTTCCCCGGGGGGCTTCGCTAATGAAAAACTGTTTTTT. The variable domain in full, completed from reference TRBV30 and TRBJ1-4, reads SQTIHQWPATLVQPVGSPLSLECTVEGTSNPNLYWYRQAAGRGLQLLFYSVGIGQISSEVPQNLSASRPQDRQFILSSKKLLLSDSGFYLCAWSTSPGGFANEKLFFGSGTQLSVL.

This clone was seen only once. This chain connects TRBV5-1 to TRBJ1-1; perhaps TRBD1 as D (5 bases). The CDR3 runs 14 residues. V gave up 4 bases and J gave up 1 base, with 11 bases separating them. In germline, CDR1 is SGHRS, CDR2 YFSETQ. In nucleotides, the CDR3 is TGCGCCAGCAGCCCTGACAGCCAGAACACTGAAGCTTTCTTT. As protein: CASSPDSQNTEAFF.

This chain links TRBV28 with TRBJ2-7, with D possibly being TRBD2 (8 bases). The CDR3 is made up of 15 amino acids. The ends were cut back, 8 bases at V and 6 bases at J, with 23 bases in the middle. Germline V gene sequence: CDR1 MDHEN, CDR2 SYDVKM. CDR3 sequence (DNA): TGTGCCAGCGGAAGTTCGGGACAGCGGGGGCTCGAGCAGTACTTC. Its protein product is CASGSSGQRGLEQYF.

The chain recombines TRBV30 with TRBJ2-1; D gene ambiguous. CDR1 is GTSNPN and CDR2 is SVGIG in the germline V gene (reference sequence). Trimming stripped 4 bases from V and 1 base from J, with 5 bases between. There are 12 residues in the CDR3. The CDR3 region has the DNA TGTGCCTGGACTCCTTCCTACAATGAGCAGTTCTTC. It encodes CAWTPSYNEQFF.

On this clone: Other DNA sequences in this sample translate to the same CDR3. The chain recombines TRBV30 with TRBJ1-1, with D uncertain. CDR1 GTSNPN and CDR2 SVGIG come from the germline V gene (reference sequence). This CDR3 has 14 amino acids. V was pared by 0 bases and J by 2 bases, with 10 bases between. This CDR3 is CAWSVSGVNTEAFF. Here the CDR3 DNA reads TGTGCCTGGAGTGTTTCCGGGGTTAACACTGAAGCTTTCTTT.

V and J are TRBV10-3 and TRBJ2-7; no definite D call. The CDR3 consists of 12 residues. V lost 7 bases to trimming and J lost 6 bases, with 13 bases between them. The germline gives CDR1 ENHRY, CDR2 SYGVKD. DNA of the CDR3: TGTGCCATCACCCCTTCCGGCGGCGAGCAGTACTTC. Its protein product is CAITPSGGEQYF.

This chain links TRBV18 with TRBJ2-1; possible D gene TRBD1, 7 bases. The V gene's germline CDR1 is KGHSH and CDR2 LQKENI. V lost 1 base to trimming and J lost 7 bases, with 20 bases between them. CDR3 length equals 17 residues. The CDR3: CASSPRPGTQGRNEQFF. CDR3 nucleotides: TGTGCCAGCTCACCACGCCCCGGGACACAGGGGAGGAATGAGCAGTTCTTC.

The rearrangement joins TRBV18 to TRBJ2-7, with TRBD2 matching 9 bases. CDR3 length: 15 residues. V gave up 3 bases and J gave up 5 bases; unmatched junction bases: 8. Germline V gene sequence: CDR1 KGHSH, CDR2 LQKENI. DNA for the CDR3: TGTGCCAGCTCACCGCGGGGGGGCCCTTCGGACGAGCAGTACTTC. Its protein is CASSPRGGPSDEQYF.

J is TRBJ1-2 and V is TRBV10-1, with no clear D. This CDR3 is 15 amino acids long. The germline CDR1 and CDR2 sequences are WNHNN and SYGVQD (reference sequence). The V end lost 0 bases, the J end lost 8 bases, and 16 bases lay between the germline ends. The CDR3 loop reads CASSESPPHFRGYTF. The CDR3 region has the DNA TGCGCCAGCAGTGAGTCCCCGCCCCACTTTCGGGGCTACACCTTC.

Here the CDR3 DNA reads TGTGCCAGTAGTCCGGCAGGGGGCACTGAAGCTTTCTTT. Its translation is CASSPAGGTEAFF. The chain links TRBV19 to TRBJ1-1; 7 nucleotides align to TRBD1. The V and J ends lost 5 bases and 4 bases, in that order; junction bases with no gene match: 4. CDR1 is LNHDA and CDR2 is SQIVND in the germline V gene (reference sequence). The CDR3 length is 13 residues.

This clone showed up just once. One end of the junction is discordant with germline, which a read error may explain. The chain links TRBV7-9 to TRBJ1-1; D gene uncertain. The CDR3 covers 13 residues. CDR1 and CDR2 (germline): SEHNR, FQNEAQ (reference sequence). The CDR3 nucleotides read TGTTCCAGCAGCTTATCGGCGGAGGCTGAAGCTTTCTTT. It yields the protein CSSSLSAEAEAFF.

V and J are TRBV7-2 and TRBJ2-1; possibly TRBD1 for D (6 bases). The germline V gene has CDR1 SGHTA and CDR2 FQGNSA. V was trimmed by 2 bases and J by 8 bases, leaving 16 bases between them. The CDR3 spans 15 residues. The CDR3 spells CASSLKRQVFDEQFF. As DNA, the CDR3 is TGTGCCAGCAGCTTAAAGAGACAGGTATTCGATGAGCAGTTCTTC.